Shown below are 30 T cell receptor beta chains from a single sample sequenced in a study of blood T cells in healthy people across ages. PCR was performed a second time for about 7 to 11 cycles using a sample-barcoded 5' primer and a J-beta primer mix. MiXCR was run by TCRdb on the 5' RACE reads, yielding one entry per CDR3 protein. The table has 800,000 to 950,000 distinct CDR3 sequences, almost 30% seen once. Separately, the same data were catalogued under a study of T cells of mothers and their children.

Sample: blood. The receptors shown here come from a woman in her thirties or forties in good health.

The chain joins TRBV6-5 to TRBJ2-7; no firm D call. V was clipped by 0 bases and J by 4 bases, with 10 bases between them. Germline CDR1 reads MNHEY; CDR2 reads SVGAGI. The length of the CDR3 is 14 residues. The chain's CDR3 is CASSYSKNHYEQYF. The CDR3 nucleotides are TGTGCCAGCAGTTACTCGAAGAACCATTACGAGCAGTACTTC.

The chain couples TRBV4-3 to TRBJ2-1; D ambiguous. The CDR3 covers 14 residues. The germline CDR1 and CDR2 sequences are LGHNA and YSLEER. The V gene lost 0 bases and the J gene lost 3 bases, with 6 bases spanning the gap. CDR3 DNA sequence: TGCGCCAGCAGCCAAGAACTGGGCTACAATGAGCAGTTCTTC. This encodes CASSQELGYNEQFF.

This clonotype was picked up a small number of times. The J gene is TRBJ2-7, the V gene TRBV4-1; TRBD1 agrees at 7 bases. Looked up from germline, CDR1 is MGHRA and CDR2 is YSYEKL. This CDR3 is built from 14 residues. Unmatched junction bases numbered 6, after V lost 3 bases and J lost 4 bases. This chain's CDR3 is CASSHPGQNYEQYF. In nucleotides, the CDR3 is TGCGCCAGCAGCCACCCGGGACAGAATTACGAGCAGTACTTC.

The V call is TRBV7-6, the J call TRBJ2-5; 10 bases are shared with TRBD1. V dropped 4 bases and J dropped 11; count of bases not matched to a gene: 13. Germline V gene lookup returns CDR1 SGHVS and CDR2 FNYEAQ. This CDR3 region has 15 residues. Here the CDR3 reads CASSSQGTGEGEQYF. As DNA, the CDR3 is TGTGCCAGCAGCTCACAAGGGACAGGGGAGGGGGAGCAGTACTTC.

A few counts support this clonotype. The chain couples TRBV7-2 to TRBJ2-7, with 11 bases that match TRBD2. CDR3 length equals 16 residues. Trimming cost V 5 bases and J 4 bases; bases outside gene matches: 10. Germline-derived CDR1 and CDR2 are SGHTA and FQGNSA. This chain's CDR3 is CASSAPGLAVGYEQYF. CDR3 bases: TGTGCCAGCAGCGCCCCGGGACTAGCGGTTGGGTACGAGCAGTACTTC.

This clonotype has only a few counts. The V call is TRBV30, the J call TRBJ1-5; tentatively, D is TRBD1 (5 bases). Trimming left V 0 bases short and J 7 bases short, with 13 bases between. The germline V gene encodes CDR1 GTSNPN and CDR2 SVGIG (reference sequence). The CDR3 covers 14 residues. DNA for the CDR3: TGTGCCTGGAGTGTAAGGGGCCTCCGGCAGCCCCAGCATTTT. Amino acid sequence: CAWSVRGLRQPQHF.

In this sample, this clonotype turned up many times. The junction departs from the called germline gene at one end, perhaps through a read error. The J gene is TRBJ2-1, the V gene TRBV5-1, with TRBD2 identical over 13 bases. Per the germline V gene, CDR1 is SGHRS and CDR2 is YFSETQ. The CDR3 consists of 16 residues. Here the CDR3 reads CASSLRTSGGYNEQFF. The CDR3 coding sequence is TGTGCCAGCAGCTTGCGGACTAGCGGGGGTTACAATGAGCAGTTCTTC.

The sample holds many counts of this clonotype. The chain carries TRBV28 and TRBJ1-4, with 10 bases matching TRBD1. V lost 4 bases to trimming and J lost 12 bases; unmatched junction nucleotides: 2. The CDR3 loop spans 12 amino acids. Germline assignment: CDR1 MDHEN and CDR2 SYDVKM. The CDR3 here is CASSSDRGQLFF. CDR3 sequence (DNA): TGTGCCAGCAGTTCCGACAGGGGGCAACTGTTTTTT.

The chain has TRBV24-1 and TRBJ2-1, with 7 bases matching TRBD2. The V segment lost 4 bases and the J segment 4 bases; nucleotides outside the gene matches: 9. Germline CDR1 KGHDR, CDR2 SFDVKD. This CDR3 comprises 16 residues. Here the CDR3 DNA reads TGTGCCACCAGTGACCCCGGGACTAACGGTTACAATGAGCAGTTCTTC. Its protein product is CATSDPGTNGYNEQFF.

The chain recombines TRBV2 with TRBJ1-2; 11 bases map to TRBD1. The CDR3 covers 17 residues. Germline V gene lookup returns CDR1 SNHLY and CDR2 FYNNEI. Unmatched junction bases numbered 10, after V lost 4 bases and J lost 3 bases. The CDR3 here is CASSGPDRGLFDYGYTF. The DNA of the CDR3 is TGTGCCAGCAGTGGACCGGACAGGGGGCTTTTTGACTATGGCTACACCTTC.

This clonotype turned up a few times. The genes are TRBV18 and TRBJ2-7; tentatively, D is TRBD1 (5 bases). The CDR3 sequence is 17 residues long. Trimming took off 3 bases at V and 2 bases at J, with 20 bases between the two ends. The germline gives CDR1 KGHSH, CDR2 LQKENI. CDR3 sequence: CASSPPEVGPQTYEQYF. The CDR3 region has the DNA TGTGCCAGCTCACCGCCAGAAGTGGGGCCCCAAACCTACGAGCAGTACTTC.

This clonotype was picked up many times. The chain combines TRBV13 with TRBJ2-5, with a possible D match to TRBD2 (7 bases). V gave up 4 bases and J gave up 5 bases, with 17 bases separating them. The V gene's germline CDR1 is PRHDT and CDR2 FYEKMQ (reference sequence). The CDR3 contains 15 residues. CDR3 bases: TGTGCCAGCAGCTCGGGGGACTACCAGGGGGAGACCCAGTACTTC. Its protein product is CASSSGDYQGETQYF. The full variable domain, its missing parts supplied by reference TRBV13 and TRBJ2-5, is AAGVIQSPRHLIKEKRETATLKCYPIPRHDTVYWYQQGPGQDPQFLISFYEKMQSDKGSIPDRFSAQQFSDYHSELNMSSLELGDSALYFCASSSGDYQGETQYFGPGTRLLVL.

This clonotype was observed a few times. J is TRBJ2-2 and V is TRBV6-1; the D gene is possibly TRBD2 (5 bases). Germline V gives CDR1 MNHNS, CDR2 SASEGT. CDR3 length: 13 amino acids. V was pared by 1 base and J by 6 bases, with 6 bases between. The chain's CDR3 is CASSEGGSGELFF. CDR3 DNA: TGTGCCAGCAGTGAAGGAGGGTCCGGGGAGCTGTTTTTT.

This clonotype was seen repeatedly, ten times or more. A read error is possible here, since a much larger clone lies one base away. J is TRBJ2-7 and V is TRBV7-2; 7 positions agree with TRBD2. This CDR3 spans 13 amino acids. Germline loops: CDR1 SGHTA, CDR2 FQGNSA. The V and J ends lost 5 bases and 0 bases, in that order; junction bases with no gene match: 1. The CDR3 region has the DNA TGTGCCAGCAGCCGGGACTACTCCTACGAGCAGTACTTC. Translating gives CASSRDYSYEQYF.

This clonotype was found many times. The V gene is TRBV7-9, the J gene TRBJ1-6; a possible D gene is TRBD1 (5 bases). Germline V gene sequence: CDR1 SEHNR, CDR2 FQNEAQ (reference sequence). The CDR3 has 14 residues. V was trimmed by 5 bases and J by 4 bases, leaving 9 bases between them. The CDR3 coding sequence is TGTGCCAGCAGCCCCGACAGTTATAATTCACCCCTCCACTTT. Encoded protein: CASSPDSYNSPLHF.

This clonotype was picked up many times. The chain is built from TRBV20-1 and TRBJ1-2; 8 bases are shared with TRBD1. Germline CDR1 DFQATT, CDR2 SNEGSKA (reference sequence). The CDR3 length is 13 residues. The trim removed 6 bases at V and 7 bases at J, leaving 10 bases unmatched. The CDR3 DNA follows: TGCAGTGCGGAGGGGGACAGGCTGCCTGGCTACACCTTC. This codes for CSAEGDRLPGYTF.

In the case of this clonotype: Germline is not matched at one junction end, which may reflect a read error. This CDR3 is CASSLVWTGGGETQNF. CDR3 nucleotide sequence: TGTGCCAGCAGCTTAGTCTGGACAGGCGGAGGAGAGACCCAGAACTTC. This sequence joins TRBV7-6 and TRBJ2-5; 7 nucleotides agree with TRBD1. The CDR3 length is 16 residues. Per germline, CDR1 SGHVS and CDR2 FNYEAQ.

CDR3 nucleotides: TGTGCCAGCATCCCCAAGGGAAACGGGGGTCCGTATTTT. This gives the protein CASIPKGNGGPYF. The gene calls are TRBV9 and TRBJ2-3, with D tentatively TRBD2 (6 bases). Trimming pared 6 bases from V and 14 bases from J, leaving 22 bases between. The CDR3 extends over 13 amino acids. The germline V gene encodes CDR1 SGDLS and CDR2 YYNGEE.

The V and J genes are TRBV3-1 and TRBJ2-1; D not resolved. This CDR3 contains 14 residues. Germline V CDR1 and CDR2: LGHDT, YNNKEL (reference sequence). Trimming pared 0 bases from V and 3 bases from J, leaving 6 bases between. The CDR3 spells CASSQDQVYNEQFF. The DNA of the CDR3 is TGTGCCAGCAGCCAAGATCAGGTCTACAATGAGCAGTTCTTC.

The chain is built from TRBV12-3 or TRBV12-4 and TRBJ1-4; possible D gene TRBD1, 5 bases. The CDR3 extends over 17 amino acids. Trimming took 2 bases from V and 1 from J, leaving 14 bases between them. CDR3 amino acids: CASSLRRGAGTNEKLFF. For the CDR3, the DNA is TGTGCCAGCAGTTTAAGGAGAGGGGCCGGAACTAATGAAAAACTGTTTTTT.

The rearrangement uses TRBV9 and TRBJ1-1; TRBD1 might be the D (6 bases). The CDR3 totals 16 residues. V was cut by 2 bases and J by 0 bases, with 14 bases left in between. The germline V gene encodes CDR1 SGDLS and CDR2 YYNGEE. The CDR3 nucleotides read TGTGCCAGCAGCGTCACCCCGGGACAAATGAACACTGAAGCTTTCTTT. Protein sequence: CASSVTPGQMNTEAFF. The variable domain in full, with the rest retrieved from reference TRBV9 and TRBJ1-1, is DSGVTQTPKHLITATGQRVTLRCSPRSGDLSVYWYQQSLDQGLQFLIQYYNGEERAKGNILERFSAQQFPDLHSELNLSSLELGDSALYFCASSVTPGQMNTEAFFGQGTRLTVV.

This clonotype was recorded a few times. This chain links TRBV2 with TRBJ2-5; 7 bases map to TRBD2. Germline CDR1 and CDR2: SNHLY and FYNNEI. The J segment lost 4 bases and the V segment lost 3 bases, leaving 8 bases of the junction unmatched. The CDR3 length is 15 residues. CDR3 protein: CASSDPTSSRETQYF. The CDR3 nucleotides read TGTGCCAGCAGTGACCCGACTAGCTCGCGAGAGACCCAGTACTTC.

The genes are TRBV5-1 and TRBJ1-1, with 8 positions matching TRBD1. In germline, CDR1 is SGHRS, CDR2 YFSETQ. The ends lost 3 bases at V and 4 bases at J; junction bases unmatched: 8. This CDR3 has 15 residues. The CDR3 DNA follows: TGCGCCAGCAGCTCTGGGACAGGAGTTTCCACTGAAGCTTTCTTT. Amino acids: CASSSGTGVSTEAFF.

The rearrangement joins TRBV5-5 to TRBJ1-5; 8 bases map to TRBD1. V was pared by 4 bases and J by 3 bases, with 9 bases of the junction left unmatched. The length of the CDR3 is 16 residues. The germline V gene has CDR1 SGHKS and CDR2 YYEKEE (reference sequence). In DNA form, the CDR3 reads TGTGCCAGCAGCGCCGGGACAGGCGGCGTCAATCAGCCCCAGCATTTT. It specifies CASSAGTGGVNQPQHF.

This clonotype was found many times. This sequence joins TRBV6-5 and TRBJ2-7, with TRBD2 matching over 11 bases. After removal of 0 bases from V and 7 bases from J, the junction contained 5 bases not matched to a gene. Germline CDR1 and CDR2: MNHEY and SVGAGI. The CDR3 runs to 15 residues. The CDR3 DNA follows: TGTGCCAGCAGTTACTCTAGCGGGGGGGCTTGGGAGCAGTACTTC. Translation gives CASSYSSGGAWEQYF.

On this clonotype: Possible read error: a much larger clone is one base away. The chain employs TRBV21-1 and TRBJ2-3; no DNA check was done on the table's D call, TRBD1. TRBV21-1 is classified as a pseudogene. This CDR3 has 16 residues. The CDR3 region is CASSEQGQVGTDTQYF. CDR3 bases: TGTGCCAGCAGCGAGCAGGGGCAGGTCGGCACAGATACGCAGTATTTT.

This clonotype is termed medium-sized (0.01 to 0.1%). V gene TRBV7-6 combines with J gene TRBJ2-1; the D call may be TRBD1 or TRBD2 (5 bases each). Germline V lookup: CDR1 SGHVS, CDR2 FNYEAQ. The V end was cut by 5 bases, the J end by 4 bases, with 15 bases between. The length of the CDR3 is 15 residues. CDR3 sequence (DNA): TGTGCCAGCAGCCGATCCGGGACCCGGTACAATGAGCAGTTCTTC. The encoded protein is CASSRSGTRYNEQFF.

This clonotype was picked up many times. The genes are TRBV29-1 and TRBJ2-7; D is undetermined. The germline CDR1 and CDR2 sequences are SQVTM and ANQGSEA. The CDR3 consists of 12 residues. The V end was cut by 2 bases, the J end by 3 bases, with 8 bases between. The CDR3 coding sequence is TGCAGCGTTGAAAACAGTGGCTACGAGCAGTACTTC. Its protein product is CSVENSGYEQYF.

This clonotype has more than one count but fewer than ten. The V gene is TRBV6-1, the J gene TRBJ2-1; TRBD1 matches at 8 bases. The germline gives CDR1 MNHNS, CDR2 SASEGT. The CDR3 is made up of 16 amino acids. V shed 3 bases, J shed 6 bases, and the junction held 10 bases outside the gene matches. The CDR3 loop is CASSDSTGGFPNEQFF. The DNA of the CDR3 is TGTGCCAGCAGTGATTCAACAGGGGGTTTCCCCAATGAGCAGTTCTTC.

In the case of this clonotype: The junction departs from the called germline gene at one end, perhaps through a read error. The chain employs TRBV12-3 or TRBV12-4 and TRBJ2-6; TRBD1 matches at 8 bases. The length of the CDR3 is 16 residues. Here the CDR3 reads CASIAAGGSGANVRTF. The DNA of the CDR3 is TGTGCCAGCATCGCGGCAGGGGGCTCTGGGGCCAACGTCCGGACTTTC.